The present T cell receptor beta chain was sequenced within a study of vaccination and CD4 T cells after COVID-19. Background on the study: Collection of post-vaccine samples followed dose two by a median roughly 72 days, spanning a range of 14 to 241. The authors exposed cells to overlapping spike peptides derived from SARS-CoV-2, HCoV-NL63, HCoV-OC43 and HCoV-229E.

CD4+ T cells that had been cultured provided DNA sequenced with the Oncomine TCR Beta short-read assay. TCRdb reanalysed the PCR reads using MiXCR and keeps one entry per CDR3 protein. The sample records about 15,000 distinct CDR3 sequences, 26% being singletons. Documented treatment: roughly 11-day PBMC culture with coronavirus spike peptide pools or control peptides (ViraFEST assay). Findings and limits, study-wide: Researchers report that 304 of 307 vaccine-specific clones in convalescent patients proved spike mono-reactive.

This clonotype was detected only a few times. Its cognate antigen is unknown. V was shortened by 4 bases and J by 0 bases, with 16 bases between the two germline ends. Germline loops: CDR1 MNHNS, CDR2 SASEGT. The CDR3 loop spans 17 amino acids. This rearrangement joins TRBV6-1 to TRBJ1-3; D perhaps matches TRBD1 (5 bases). The sequencing sample was made of cultured CD4+ T cells from blood. The TCR originated in a human donor with COVID-19. The CDR3 protein is CASSGPGHLNSGNTIYF. The CDR3 nucleotides read TGTGCCAGCAGTGGGCCAGGGCATTTGAACTCTGGAAACACCATATATTTT.